The 18 T cell receptor beta chains listed next were all sequenced from one sample in a study of OX40 agonist ivuxolimab in advanced cancers. Library prep was done by the immunoSEQ multiplex PCR assay. Imported from immuneACCESS, the table was reduced by TCRdb to in-frame sequences with V and J called. These copies leave out some clones; in studies compared against another copy, an unresolved V gene accounts for under half, and the cause of the remainder is not known. The sample table shows under 65,000 clones, and 89% are seen once. The ten largest clones add up to over 9% of the sample. Source: CD4+ or CD8+ T cells sorted from blood, taken in a trial of the OX40 agonist ivuxolimab. Source of these receptors: an adult with an advanced solid tumor such as melanoma, head and neck, liver or kidney cancer.

The V call is TRBV27, the J call TRBJ2-4; 9 bases agree with TRBD2. The CDR3 sequence is 17 residues long. CDR1 and CDR2 from the germline V gene are MNHEY and SMNVEV (reference sequence). The junction had 7 bases not matched to a gene; V was cut back by 0 bases and J by 4 bases. This CDR3 reads CASSLSFSGRGKNIQYF. For the CDR3, the DNA is TGTGCCAGCAGTTTATCTTTTAGCGGGAGAGGAAAAAACATTCAGTACTTC.

The chain links TRBV5-1 to TRBJ2-7; D is ambiguous. Germline V CDR1 and CDR2: SGHRS, YFSETQ. V lost 0 bases to trimming and J lost 5 bases, with 6 bases between them. The CDR3 runs to 12 residues. Written as DNA, the CDR3 is TGCGCCAGCAGCTTGGGCGGCCACGAGCAGTACTTC. This translates into CASSLGGHEQYF.

This clone showed up many times. The chain links TRBV6-6 to TRBJ2-3, with TRBD2 matching over 8 bases. Per germline, CDR1 MNHNY and CDR2 SVGAGI (reference sequence). The CDR3 totals 13 residues. Trimming took 5 bases from V and 5 from J; bases not matched to a gene: 3. The CDR3 nucleotides read TGTGCCAGCAGTGCGACTAGCGAAGATACGCAGTATTTT. Translating gives CASSATSEDTQYF.

This clone was picked up one time. The genes are TRBV13 and TRBJ1-2, with D perhaps TRBD1 (6 bases). Trimming cost V 10 bases and J 6 bases, with 18 bases left between them. Per the germline V gene, CDR1 is PRHDT and CDR2 is FYEKMQ (reference sequence). The CDR3 sequence is 13 residues long. CDR3 sequence reads: CAIPLPGGDGYTF. CDR3 coding DNA: TGTGCCATCCCCTTGCCGGGGGGCGATGGCTACACCTTC.

The rearrangement joins TRBV5-1 to TRBJ2-7, with TRBD1 matching 9 bases. The V gene end was trimmed by 4 bases and the J gene end by 2 bases; junction bases not matched to a gene: 4. CDR1 is SGHRS, CDR2 YFSETQ, per germline. The length of the CDR3 is 14 residues. CDR3 sequence: CASSPDRGAYEQYF. The DNA of the CDR3 is TGCGCCAGCAGCCCAGACAGGGGGGCCTACGAGCAGTACTTC.

CDR3 region: CASIEGQHTEAFF. The CDR3 DNA reads TGTGCCAGCATCGAGGGACAGCACACTGAAGCTTTCTTT. The gene calls are TRBV7-8 and TRBJ1-1, with 7 bases fitting TRBD1. Germline V gene sequence: CDR1 SGHVS, CDR2 FQNEAQ. Losses at the gene ends were 7 bases for V and 3 bases for J; bases not matched to a gene: 5. This CDR3 spans 13 amino acids.

The rearrangement links TRBV29-1 to TRBJ2-1; D remains unclear. Germline V gives CDR1 SQVTM, CDR2 ANQGSEA. Trimming shortened V by 4 bases and J by 9 bases, and 10 bases separated the two germline ends. This CDR3 has 11 residues. CDR3 region: CSVGPSAEQFF. The CDR3 DNA reads TGCAGCGTTGGGCCCTCCGCTGAGCAGTTCTTC.

The rearrangement joins TRBV30 to TRBJ1-1, with no clear D. The CDR3 loop spans 12 amino acids. Trimming took off 5 bases at V and 8 bases at J, with 15 bases between the two ends. CDR1 and CDR2 (germline): GTSNPN, SVGIG (reference sequence). The CDR3 loop is CAWGTPGEEAFF. In DNA, the CDR3 is TGTGCCTGGGGCACCCCCGGGGAGGAAGCTTTCTTT.

The rearrangement uses TRBV29-1 and TRBJ2-2; TRBD1 might be the D (5 bases). CDR1 is SQVTM, CDR2 ANQGSEA, per germline. The V end lost 1 base, the J end lost 7 bases, and 13 bases lay between the germline ends. CDR3 length: 14 amino acids. The CDR3, as DNA: TGCAGCGTTGAAGGCGGTAGGGGAATCGGGGAGCTGTTTTTT. Protein product: CSVEGGRGIGELFF.

The chain employs TRBV27 and TRBJ2-1; 8 nucleotides agree with TRBD2. The V and J ends lost 7 bases and 8 bases, in that order; junction bases with no gene match: 10. CDR3 size: 14 residues. Germline CDR1 reads MNHEY; CDR2 reads SMNVEV (reference sequence). The CDR3 sequence is CASTPGTSLHEQFF. CDR3 DNA: TGTGCCAGCACGCCGGGGACTAGTCTTCATGAGCAGTTCTTC.

The chain links TRBV6-4 to TRBJ2-2; tentative D call: TRBD1 (6 bases). Trimming cost V 0 bases and J 6 bases, with 11 bases left between them. Germline values: CDR1 MRHNA, CDR2 SNTAGT. This CDR3 spans 15 amino acids. The CDR3 sequence is CASSDSLTGSGELFF. Here the CDR3 DNA reads TGTGCCAGCAGTGACTCCCTGACAGGCTCCGGGGAGCTGTTTTTT.

The chain has TRBV30 and TRBJ1-2; 8 positions match TRBD1. Germline V CDR1 and CDR2: GTSNPN, SVGIG (reference sequence). CDR3 length: 19 residues. J gave up 1 base and V 0 bases, and 16 bases lay outside the gene matches. The CDR3 here is CAWSVAAWDRRLYNYGYTF. The CDR3 bases are TGTGCCTGGAGTGTAGCGGCGTGGGACAGGCGACTTTATAACTATGGCTACACCTTC.

This clone was found a few times. The chain employs TRBV7-9 and TRBJ2-5; 11 nucleotides line up with TRBD2. Germline V CDR1 and CDR2: SEHNR, FQNEAQ (reference sequence). The CDR3 length is 15 residues. J gave up 5 bases and V 6 bases, and 8 bases lay outside the gene matches. The CDR3 reads CASRPTSGRMETQYF. The CDR3 DNA reads as TGTGCCAGCAGACCCACTAGCGGGAGAATGGAGACCCAGTACTTC.

The CDR3 nucleotides are TGTGCCAGCAGCTTGAAGAACTCCAGGGAGACCCAGTACTTC. Protein product: CASSLKNSRETQYF. The V call is TRBV7-8, the J call TRBJ2-5; D uncertain. CDR1 SGHVS and CDR2 FQNEAQ come from the germline V gene. This CDR3 has 14 amino acids. V shed 3 bases and J shed 5 bases, with 13 bases lying between them. The full variable domain, completed using reference TRBV7-8 and TRBJ2-5, is GAGVSQSPRYKVAKRGQDVALRCDPISGHVSLFWYQQALGQGPEFLTYFQNEAQLDKSGLPSDRFFAERPEGSVSTLKIQRTQQEDSAVYLCASSLKNSRETQYFGPGTRLLVL.

This clone has a single count. At one boundary the junction diverges from the germline segment, which might be a read error. The same CDR3 is also encoded by other DNA sequences in this sample. The V gene is TRBV28, the J gene TRBJ2-5; 7 positions match TRBD2. Germline V lookup: CDR1 MDHEN, CDR2 SYDVKM. The CDR3 runs to 15 residues. The DNA for the CDR3 is TGTGCCAGCGCCAATGGACTAGTCCCCCAAGAGACTCAGTACTTC. Translation gives CASANGLVPQETQYF.

This clone was observed once. V and J are TRBV7-4 and TRBJ2-1; D is unclear. Germline-derived CDR1 and CDR2 are SGHVT and SQSDAQ. The V gene lost 3 bases and the J gene lost 5 bases, with 14 bases spanning the gap. This CDR3 has 15 residues. CDR3 protein: CASSFPPGEHNEQFF. CDR3 DNA: TGTGCCAGCAGCTTCCCTCCAGGCGAGCACAATGAGCAGTTCTTC.

The chain carries TRBV21-1 and TRBJ2-1. TRBV21-1 is a pseudogene. The CDR3 consists of 18 residues. The CDR3 region is CASSIHQSLRASYNEQFF. CDR3 in DNA: TGTGCCAGCAGCATTCACCAATCCTTAAGGGCCTCCTACAATGAGCAGTTCTTC.

This clone has just a few counts. The CDR3 reads CASSNRGKGLNTEAFF. The CDR3 nucleotides read TGTGCCAGCAGCAATCGAGGGAAGGGGTTGAACACTGAAGCTTTCTTT. V and J are TRBV21-1 and TRBJ1-1. TRBV21-1 is a listed pseudogene. This CDR3 has 16 amino acids.